The 16 T cell receptor beta chains given below trace back to one sample, sequenced in a study of blood T cell repertoires in COVID-19. Clones were read by immunoSEQ multiplex PCR, and TCRdb kept only the in-frame ones, dropping some. The table records around 230,000 clones, 81% of them present only once. Sequencing was carried out using peripheral blood. The source is a woman at least 80 years old with acute or convalescent COVID-19.

The J gene is TRBJ2-3, the V gene TRBV11-2; TRBD2 matches 8 bases. CDR3 length equals 15 residues. CDR1 SGHAT and CDR2 FQNNGV come from the germline V gene. The trim removed 6 bases at V and 4 bases at J, leaving 9 bases unmatched. The CDR3, as DNA: TGTGCCAGCAGTCCCGTGCGGGGGGCCTCAGATACGCAGTATTTT. Translating gives CASSPVRGASDTQYF.

The chain combines TRBV11-2 with TRBJ1-1; D not resolved. CDR3 length equals 14 residues. Germline V gene data show CDR1 as SGHAT and CDR2 as FQNNGV. The germline V and J ends were trimmed by 5 bases and 0 bases, with 10 bases remaining between them. CDR3 residues: CASSHLSVNTEAFF. In DNA form, the CDR3 reads TGTGCCAGCAGCCATTTAAGCGTGAACACTGAAGCTTTCTTT.

This rearrangement joins TRBV24-1 to TRBJ2-1; 10 bases are a match to TRBD1. The CDR3 extends over 16 amino acids. After removal of 3 bases from V and 2 bases from J, the junction contained 3 bases not matched to a gene. The germline V gene has CDR1 KGHDR and CDR2 SFDVKD. CDR3 sequence reads: CATSDGDRGAYNEQFF. The CDR3 DNA follows: TGTGCCACCAGTGATGGGGACAGGGGAGCCTACAATGAGCAGTTCTTC.

This clone was seen only once. The chain combines TRBV11-2 with TRBJ1-6; 8 nucleotides agree with TRBD1. V trimming: 1 base; J trimming: 12 bases; junction bases outside the gene matches: 8. Germline assignment: CDR1 SGHAT and CDR2 FQNNGV. CDR3 length equals 15 residues. This chain's CDR3 is CASSLAGQGLEPLHF. Written as DNA, the CDR3 is TGTGCCAGCAGCTTAGCCGGACAGGGCCTGGAACCCCTCCACTTT.

The chain links TRBV19 to TRBJ2-1; 9 bases match TRBD2. The ends lost 4 bases at V and 7 bases at J; junction bases unmatched: 14. The CDR3 loop spans 17 amino acids. Germline V gene data show CDR1 as LNHDA and CDR2 as SQIVND (reference sequence). In DNA, the CDR3 is TGTGCCAGTAGTACTTCTAGCGGGGAGGATTTTTGGAATGAGCAGTTCTTC. Protein product: CASSTSSGEDFWNEQFF.

V and J are TRBV27 and TRBJ2-5; 8 positions agree with TRBD2. The germline V gene has CDR1 MNHEY and CDR2 SMNVEV (reference sequence). The CDR3 spans 15 residues. With 5 bases clipped from V and 1 base from J, the junction kept 6 bases outside the gene matches. The CDR3 DNA sequence: TGTGCCAGCAGTAGCCTCGGGGGGGTCCAAGAGACCCAGTACTTC. As protein: CASSSLGGVQETQYF.

The rearrangement links TRBV2 to TRBJ2-7; tentative D call: TRBD1 (5 bases). The germline V gene has CDR1 SNHLY and CDR2 FYNNEI. Trimming took 7 bases from V and 2 from J, leaving 12 bases between them. The CDR3 extends over 13 amino acids. The CDR3 loop is CASKQGVTYEQYF. CDR3 coding DNA: TGTGCCAGCAAGCAGGGCGTAACCTACGAGCAGTACTTC. The full variable domain, its missing parts supplied by reference TRBV2 and TRBJ2-7, is EPEVTQTPSHQVTQMGQEVILRCVPISNHLYFYWYRQILGQKVEFLVSFYNNEISEKSEIFDDQFSVERPDGSNFTLKIRSTKLEDSAMYFCASKQGVTYEQYFGPGTRLTVT.

The rearrangement uses TRBV7-6 and TRBJ2-2, with 11 positions matching TRBD2. Trimming took 3 bases from V and 1 from J; bases not matched to a gene: 7. The CDR3 covers 18 residues. CDR1 and CDR2 (germline): SGHVS, FNYEAQ. This CDR3 reads CASSLLLAGAQNTGELFF. In nucleotides, the CDR3 is TGTGCCAGCAGCTTGTTACTAGCGGGGGCCCAGAACACCGGGGAGCTGTTTTTT.

The V and J genes are TRBV12-3 or TRBV12-4 and TRBJ1-2; 8 nucleotides match TRBD1. The CDR3 covers 13 residues. The junction had 5 bases not matched to a gene; V was cut back by 7 bases and J by 4 bases. The chain's CDR3 is CASTQGAGYGYTF. For the CDR3, the DNA is TGTGCCAGCACGCAGGGGGCTGGCTATGGCTACACCTTC.

The chain is built from TRBV5-6 and TRBJ2-2; D uncertain. CDR1 and CDR2 (germline): SGHDT, YYEEEE. Trimming stripped 2 bases from V and 6 bases from J, with 5 bases between. There are 12 residues in the CDR3. The CDR3, as DNA: TGTGCCAGCAGCTTCCCTGCCGGGGAGCTGTTTTTT. It encodes CASSFPAGELFF.

As to this clone: Other DNA variants within this sample encode the same CDR3. This chain connects TRBV5-1 to TRBJ1-5; D uncertain. CDR3 length: 14 amino acids. CDR1 SGHRS and CDR2 YFSETQ come from the germline V gene. V dropped 0 bases and J dropped 4 bases, with 8 bases sitting between them. In DNA form, the CDR3 reads TGCGCCAGCAGCTTGGGGGAGAGGAATCAGCCCCAGCATTTT. Its protein is CASSLGERNQPQHF.

This sequence joins TRBV3-1 (or the pseudogene TRBV3-2) and TRBJ1-1; unclear D gene. CDR3 length equals 14 residues. Germline V gene sequence: CDR1 LGHDT, CDR2 YNNKEL (reference sequence). The germline V and J ends were trimmed by 1 base and 3 bases, with 9 bases remaining between them. The CDR3 spells CASSQVVRDTEAFF. As DNA, the CDR3 is TGTGCCAGCAGCCAAGTTGTCCGGGACACTGAAGCTTTCTTT.

The chain employs TRBV23-1 and TRBJ2-2; perhaps TRBD1 as D (6 bases). TRBV23-1 is recorded as an ORF, its role being uncertain. V was pared by 2 bases and J by 3 bases, with 16 bases between. The CDR3 totals 17 residues. The CDR3 coding sequence is TGCGCCAGCAGTCAACTTGGGGGCGGAAGTTACACCGGGGAGCTGTTTTTT. This encodes CASSQLGGGSYTGELFF.

This clone was seen only once. The rearrangement uses TRBV24-1 and TRBJ2-5; D is possibly TRBD1 (6 bases). V was trimmed by 3 bases and J by 4 bases, leaving 8 bases between them. Germline V gene lookup returns CDR1 KGHDR and CDR2 SFDVKD. The CDR3 spans 13 residues. The CDR3 loop is CATSDLRGETQYF. CDR3 in DNA: TGTGCCACCAGTGATCTCAGGGGAGAGACCCAGTACTTC.

The chain joins TRBV11-3 to TRBJ2-4; 9 bases map to TRBD1. V gave up 5 bases and J gave up 4 bases; unmatched junction bases: 12. CDR1 is SGHNT, CDR2 YENEEA, per germline. CDR3 length: 17 amino acids. This CDR3 reads CASSKRPPDRGKNIQYF. The CDR3 DNA is TGTGCCAGCAGCAAACGACCCCCTGACAGGGGGAAAAACATTCAGTACTTC.

V usage is TRBV7-8 and J usage is TRBJ1-5; possible D gene TRBD1, 5 bases. Germline lookup yields CDR1 SGHVS and CDR2 FQNEAQ. The CDR3 length is 13 residues. Trimming took off 0 bases at V and 7 bases at J, with 7 bases between the two ends. CDR3 protein: CASSLAPGQPQHF. The CDR3 DNA reads as TGTGCCAGCAGCTTAGCTCCAGGGCAGCCCCAGCATTTT.